The 15 T cell receptor beta chains below were found in one sample sequenced in a study of T cell responses to AZD1222 COVID-19 vaccine. Assay used: immunoSEQ multiplex PCR; TCRdb lists only in-frame clones, some missing. The data show around 140,000 clones, about 82% seen once. The sample here was peripheral blood, taken 28 days after the second dose of the MenACWY control vaccine. The receptors were gathered from an adult who received the MenACWY meningococcal vaccine as a control.

With regard to this clone: One junction end does not reproduce the germline sequence, and a read error may be involved. The rearrangement links TRBV5-8 to TRBJ2-1; D is unclear. The germline V gene encodes CDR1 SGHTS and CDR2 YDEGEE. The CDR3 extends over 15 amino acids. The CDR3 DNA sequence: TGTGCCAGCACCTTGGGCGAGAGCTCCTACAATGAGCAGTTCTTC. Amino acid sequence: CASTLGESSYNEQFF. The variable domain in full, completed from reference TRBV5-8 and TRBJ2-1, reads EAGVTQSPTHLIKTRGQQATLRCSPISGHTSVYWYQQALGLGLQFLLWYDEGEERNRGNFPPRFSGRQFPNYSSELNVNALELEDSALYLCASTLGESSYNEQFFGPGTRLTVL.

This clone was observed once. This chain links TRBV5-4 with TRBJ2-1, with TRBD1 as a possible D gene (7 bases). V lost 0 bases and J 9 bases, leaving 10 bases between the germline ends. The germline V gene encodes CDR1 SGHNT and CDR2 YYREEE (reference sequence). The CDR3 consists of 13 residues. The CDR3 DNA reads TGTGCCAGCAGCTTGGGGCAGGGGGGTGAGCAGTTCTTC. This gives the protein CASSLGQGGEQFF.

The CDR3 region has the DNA TGCGCCAGCAGCTTGGCCAGCAGTCGTATCACCGGGGAGCTGTTTTTT. It specifies CASSLASSRITGELFF. This chain connects TRBV5-1 to TRBJ2-2; no clear D. CDR3 length equals 16 residues. The V end lost 0 bases, the J end lost 4 bases, and 13 bases lay between the germline ends. Germline assignment: CDR1 SGHRS and CDR2 YFSETQ. The complete variable domain, with remaining parts taken from reference TRBV5-1 and TRBJ2-2, reads KAGVTQTPRYLIKTRGQQVTLSCSPISGHRSVSWYQQTPGQGLQFLFEYFSETQRNKGNFPGRFSGRQFSNSRSEMNVSTLELGDSALYLCASSLASSRITGELFFGEGSRLTVL.

The chain has TRBV2 and TRBJ1-6; D not certain. Trimming pared 6 bases from V and 0 bases from J, leaving 6 bases between. The CDR3 consists of 14 residues. Looked up from germline, CDR1 is SNHLY and CDR2 is FYNNEI. CDR3 sequence: CASRRSSYNSPLHF. The CDR3 bases are TGTGCCAGCAGAAGGAGCTCCTATAATTCACCCCTCCACTTT.

This sequence joins TRBV28 and TRBJ1-2; tentatively, D is TRBD1 (5 bases). CDR3 length: 13 amino acids. The germline gives CDR1 MDHEN, CDR2 SYDVKM. V lost 7 bases and J 4 bases, leaving 13 bases between the germline ends. CDR3 in DNA: TGTGCCAGCATCCGACCAGGGACCTATGGCTACACCTTC. It encodes CASIRPGTYGYTF.

This rearrangement joins TRBV5-1 to TRBJ2-5, with D unresolved. This CDR3 is 15 amino acids long. The V gene's germline CDR1 is SGHRS and CDR2 YFSETQ. The V end lost 1 base, the J end lost 5 bases, and 15 bases lay between the germline ends. DNA of the CDR3: TGCGCCAGCAGCTTGAGGCAGATTGAAAGCGAGACCCAGTACTTC. This sequence encodes CASSLRQIESETQYF.

V and J are TRBV24-1 and TRBJ2-7; a weak D match, TRBD1 (5 bases). V lost 0 bases and J lost 7, with 9 bases in between. The CDR3 contains 13 residues. Germline CDR1 reads KGHDR; CDR2 reads SFDVKD. CDR3 loop: CATSDLLGREQYF. The DNA for the CDR3 is TGTGCCACCAGTGATTTGCTGGGGCGGGAGCAGTACTTC.

This clone showed up just once. This rearrangement joins TRBV4-3 to TRBJ1-2; 7 bases line up with TRBD1. V shed 2 bases and J 4 bases; nucleotides not matched to a gene: 4. This CDR3 is built from 14 residues. CDR1 and CDR2 (germline): LGHNA, YSLEER. The CDR3 DNA reads TGCGCCAGCAGCCAAACACAGGGGACCTATGGCTACACCTTC. Its protein product is CASSQTQGTYGYTF.

This clone was seen a single time. The chain has TRBV3-1 (or the pseudogene TRBV3-2) and TRBJ2-2; possibly TRBD1 for D (6 bases). Trimming left V 9 bases short and J 4 bases short, with 21 bases between. The length of the CDR3 is 16 residues. Germline V gives CDR1 LGHDT, CDR2 YNNKEL (reference sequence). The CDR3 loop is CASTHTRGPVTGELFF. The CDR3 nucleotides read TGTGCCAGTACCCATACCAGGGGACCGGTCACCGGGGAGCTGTTTTTT.

V and J are TRBV28 and TRBJ2-2; TRBD1 is a possible D gene (6 bases). This CDR3 region has 12 residues. Trimming stripped 8 bases from V and 5 bases from J, with 9 bases between. Per germline, CDR1 MDHEN and CDR2 SYDVKM. The CDR3 loop is CASSRGTGELFF. CDR3 coding DNA: TGTGCCAGCTCTAGGGGGACCGGGGAGCTGTTTTTT. Combining the CDR3 with reference TRBV28 and TRBJ2-2 gives the whole variable domain DVKVTQSSRYLVKRTGEKVFLECVQDMDHENMFWYRQDPGLGLRLIYFSYDVKMKEKGDIPEGYSVSREKKERFSLILESASTNQTSMYLCASSRGTGELFFGEGSRLTVL.

The V gene is TRBV4-1, the J gene TRBJ2-1, with 8 bases that match TRBD1. The V gene end was trimmed by 0 bases and the J gene end by 7 bases; junction bases not matched to a gene: 11. The CDR3 has 17 residues. Germline V lookup: CDR1 MGHRA, CDR2 YSYEKL. The CDR3 loop is CASSQDLRQGAMNEQFF. DNA of the CDR3: TGCGCCAGCAGCCAAGATTTGCGCCAGGGGGCTATGAATGAGCAGTTCTTC.

The rearrangement joins TRBV11-3 to TRBJ2-2; D might be TRBD2 (6 bases). The CDR3 extends over 13 amino acids. The ends were cut back, 4 bases at V and 4 bases at J, with 7 bases in the middle. Germline CDR1 is SGHNT and CDR2 is YENEEA. CDR3 amino acids: CASSSGSTGELFF. The CDR3 DNA sequence: TGTGCCAGCAGCTCCGGGAGCACCGGGGAGCTGTTTTTT.

This chain links TRBV7-6 with TRBJ1-2; D not certain. Germline V lookup: CDR1 SGHVS, CDR2 FNYEAQ. The CDR3 loop spans 15 amino acids. V was cut by 2 bases and J by 0 bases, with 10 bases left in between. As DNA, the CDR3 is TGTGCCAGCAGCTTATCGGACGGATCTAACTATGGCTACACCTTC. It translates to CASSLSDGSNYGYTF.

The chain is built from TRBV6-5 and TRBJ2-7; 8 bases fit TRBD1. V lost 5 bases, J lost 1 base, and 4 bases stayed unmatched. Per the germline V gene, CDR1 is MNHEY and CDR2 is SVGAGI. This CDR3 is built from 14 residues. CDR3 in DNA: TGTGCCAGCAGTCCCGACAGGGGTTCCTACGAGCAGTACTTC. This sequence encodes CASSPDRGSYEQYF.

The chain links TRBV18 to TRBJ1-1; TRBD1 is a possible D gene (5 bases). This CDR3 is 13 amino acids long. The ends were cut back, 3 bases at V and 4 bases at J, with 9 bases in the middle. Germline values: CDR1 KGHSH, CDR2 LQKENI. CDR3 sequence (DNA): TGTGCCAGCTCACCCGGGGCCTCCACTGAAGCTTTCTTT. Its translation: CASSPGASTEAFF.